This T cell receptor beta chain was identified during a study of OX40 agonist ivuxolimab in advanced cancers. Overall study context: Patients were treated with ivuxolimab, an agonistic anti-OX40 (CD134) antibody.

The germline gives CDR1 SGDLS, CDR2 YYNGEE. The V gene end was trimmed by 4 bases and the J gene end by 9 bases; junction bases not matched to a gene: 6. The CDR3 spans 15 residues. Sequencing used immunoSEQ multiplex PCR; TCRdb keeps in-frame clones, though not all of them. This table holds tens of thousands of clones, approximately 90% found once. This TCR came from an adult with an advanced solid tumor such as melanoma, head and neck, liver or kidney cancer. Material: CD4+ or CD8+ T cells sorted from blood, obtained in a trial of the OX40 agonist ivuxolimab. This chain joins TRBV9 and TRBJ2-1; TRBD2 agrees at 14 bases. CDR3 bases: TGTGCCAGCAGCATGGGACTAGCGGGAGTAGGTGAGCAGTTCTTC. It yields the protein CASSMGLAGVGEQFF.